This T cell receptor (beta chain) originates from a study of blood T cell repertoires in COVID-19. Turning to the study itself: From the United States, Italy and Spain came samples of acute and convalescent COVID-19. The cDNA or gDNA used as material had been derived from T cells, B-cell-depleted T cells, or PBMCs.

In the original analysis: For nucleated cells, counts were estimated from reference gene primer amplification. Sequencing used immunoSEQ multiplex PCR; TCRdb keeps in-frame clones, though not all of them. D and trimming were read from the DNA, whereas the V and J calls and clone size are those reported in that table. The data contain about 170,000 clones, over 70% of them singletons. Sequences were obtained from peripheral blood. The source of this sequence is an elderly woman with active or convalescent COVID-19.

CDR3 nucleotide sequence: TGTGCCACCAGCGCCGGGACTAGCGGACTCACGGATACGCAGTATTTT. This translates into CATSAGTSGLTDTQYF. The rearrangement uses TRBV24-1 and TRBJ2-3; 11 positions match TRBD2. Germline lookup yields CDR1 KGHDR and CDR2 SFDVKD. Trimming removed 7 bases from V and 6 bases from J; junction bases left unmatched: 11. The CDR3 is made up of 16 amino acids.